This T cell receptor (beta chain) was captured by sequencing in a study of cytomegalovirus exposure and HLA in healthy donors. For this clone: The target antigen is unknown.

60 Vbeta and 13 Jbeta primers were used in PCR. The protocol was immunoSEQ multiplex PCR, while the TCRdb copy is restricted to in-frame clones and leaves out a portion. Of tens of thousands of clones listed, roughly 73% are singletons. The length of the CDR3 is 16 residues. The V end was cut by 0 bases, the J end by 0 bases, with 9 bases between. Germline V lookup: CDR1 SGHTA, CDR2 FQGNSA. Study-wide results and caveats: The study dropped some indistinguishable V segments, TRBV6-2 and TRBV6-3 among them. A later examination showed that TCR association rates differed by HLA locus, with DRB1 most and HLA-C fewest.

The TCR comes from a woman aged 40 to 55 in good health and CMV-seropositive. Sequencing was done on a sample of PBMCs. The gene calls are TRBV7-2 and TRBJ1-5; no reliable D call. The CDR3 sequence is CASSLAGSVSNQPQHF. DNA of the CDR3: TGTGCCAGCAGCTTAGCAGGCAGCGTTAGCAATCAGCCCCAGCATTTT.